This TCR beta chain was documented in a study of control samples from healthy donors and cancer patients. This CDR3 contains 16 residues. Germline V gene lookup returns CDR1 LNHNV and CDR2 YYDKDF (reference sequence). The V segment lost 0 bases and the J segment 5 bases; nucleotides outside the gene matches: 9. Sequencing used immunoSEQ multiplex PCR; TCRdb keeps in-frame clones, though not all of them. The sample records 170,000 or so clones, 85% to 95% being singletons. The material sequenced was blood. This clonotype originated in a young man in good health. This chain connects TRBV15 to TRBJ2-7; 8 positions agree with TRBD1. CDR3 sequence: CATSRDRQGAWNEQYF. CDR3 nucleotides: TGTGCCACCAGCAGAGATCGGCAGGGGGCTTGGAACGAGCAGTACTTC. Complete variable domain (other parts from reference TRBV15 and TRBJ2-7): DAMVIQNPRYQVTQFGKPVTLSCSQTLNHNVMYWYQQKSSQAPKLLFHYYDKDFNNEADTPDNFQSRRPNTSFCFLDIRSPGLGDTAMYLCATSRDRQGAWNEQYFGPGTRLTVT.